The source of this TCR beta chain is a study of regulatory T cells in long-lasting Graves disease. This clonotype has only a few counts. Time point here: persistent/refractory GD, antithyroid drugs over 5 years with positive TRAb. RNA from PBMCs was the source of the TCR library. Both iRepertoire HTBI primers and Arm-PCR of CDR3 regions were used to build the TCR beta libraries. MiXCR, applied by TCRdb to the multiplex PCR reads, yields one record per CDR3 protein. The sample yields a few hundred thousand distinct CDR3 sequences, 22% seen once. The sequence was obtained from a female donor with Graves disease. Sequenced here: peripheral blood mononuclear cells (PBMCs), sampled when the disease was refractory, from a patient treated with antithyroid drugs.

This CDR3 is CASNRGETEAFF. CDR3 nucleotide sequence: TGTGCCAGCAACAGGGGGGAGACTGAAGCTTTCTTT. The chain has TRBV19 and TRBJ1-1; 8 nucleotides agree with TRBD1. After removal of 9 bases from V and 5 bases from J, the junction contained 5 bases not matched to a gene. The CDR3 length is 12 residues. Germline assignment: CDR1 LNHDA and CDR2 SQIVND (reference sequence).